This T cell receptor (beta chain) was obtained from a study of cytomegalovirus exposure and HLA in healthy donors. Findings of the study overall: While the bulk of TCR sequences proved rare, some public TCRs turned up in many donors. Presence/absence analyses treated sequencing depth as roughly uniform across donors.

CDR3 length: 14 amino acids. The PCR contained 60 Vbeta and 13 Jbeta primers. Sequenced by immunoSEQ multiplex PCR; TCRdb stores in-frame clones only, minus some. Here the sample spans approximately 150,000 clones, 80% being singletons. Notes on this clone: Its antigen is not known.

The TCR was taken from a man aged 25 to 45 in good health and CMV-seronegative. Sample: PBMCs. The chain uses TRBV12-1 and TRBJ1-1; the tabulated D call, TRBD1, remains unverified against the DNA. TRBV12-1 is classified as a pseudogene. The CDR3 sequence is CASSLGTWNTEAFF. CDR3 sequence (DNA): TGTGCCAGCAGCCTTGGGACATGGAACACTGAAGCTTTCTTT.